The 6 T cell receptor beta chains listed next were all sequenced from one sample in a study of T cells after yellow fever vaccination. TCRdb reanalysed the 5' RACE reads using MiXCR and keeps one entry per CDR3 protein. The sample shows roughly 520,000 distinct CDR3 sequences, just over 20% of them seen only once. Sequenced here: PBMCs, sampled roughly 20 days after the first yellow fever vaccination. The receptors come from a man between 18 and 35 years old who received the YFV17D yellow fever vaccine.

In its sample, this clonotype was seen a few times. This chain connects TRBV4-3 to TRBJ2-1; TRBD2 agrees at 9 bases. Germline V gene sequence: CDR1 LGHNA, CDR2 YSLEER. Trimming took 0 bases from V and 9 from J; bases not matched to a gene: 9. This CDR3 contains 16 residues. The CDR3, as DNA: TGCGCCAGCAGCCAAGATAGTGTAGGCGGGGGGGTTGAGCAGTTCTTC. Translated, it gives CASSQDSVGGGVEQFF.

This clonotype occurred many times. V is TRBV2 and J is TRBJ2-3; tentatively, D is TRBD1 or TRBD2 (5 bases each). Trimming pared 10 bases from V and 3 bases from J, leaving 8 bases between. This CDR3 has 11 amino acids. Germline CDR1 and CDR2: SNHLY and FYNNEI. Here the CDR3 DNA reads TGTGCCAATGGGGGTACAGATACGCAGTATTTT. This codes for CANGGTDTQYF.

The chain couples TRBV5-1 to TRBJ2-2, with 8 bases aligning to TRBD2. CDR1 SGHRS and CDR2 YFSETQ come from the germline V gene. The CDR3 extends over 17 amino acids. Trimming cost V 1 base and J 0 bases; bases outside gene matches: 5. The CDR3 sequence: CASSLPSGLSNTGELFF. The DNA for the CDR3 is TGCGCCAGCAGCTTGCCTAGCGGGCTATCGAACACCGGGGAGCTGTTTTTT.

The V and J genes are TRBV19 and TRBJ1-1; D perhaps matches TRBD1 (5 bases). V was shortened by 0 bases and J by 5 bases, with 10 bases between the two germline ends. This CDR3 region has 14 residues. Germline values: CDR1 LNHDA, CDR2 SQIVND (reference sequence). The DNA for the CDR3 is TGTGCCAGTAGTATAGAGGGGCTCGGGACTGAAGCTTTCTTT. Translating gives CASSIEGLGTEAFF. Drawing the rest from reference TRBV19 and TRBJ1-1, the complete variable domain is DGGITQSPKYLFRKEGQNVTLSCEQNLNHDAMYWYRQDPGQGLRLIYYSQIVNDFQKGDIAEGYSVSREKKESFPLTVTSAQKNPTAFYLCASSIEGLGTEAFFGQGTRLTVV.

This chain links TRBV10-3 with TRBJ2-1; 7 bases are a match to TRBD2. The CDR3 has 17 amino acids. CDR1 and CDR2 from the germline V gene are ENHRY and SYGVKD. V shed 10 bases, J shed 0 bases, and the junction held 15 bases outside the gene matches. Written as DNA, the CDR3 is TGTGCCAACCAAGATCTCGGGCGGGGGAGCTCCTACAATGAGCAGTTCTTC. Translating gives CANQDLGRGSSYNEQFF.

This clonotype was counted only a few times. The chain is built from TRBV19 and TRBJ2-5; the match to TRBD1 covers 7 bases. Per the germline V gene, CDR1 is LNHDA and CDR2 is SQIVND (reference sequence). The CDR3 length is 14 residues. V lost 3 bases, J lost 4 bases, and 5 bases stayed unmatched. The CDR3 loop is CASSIRTGRETQYF. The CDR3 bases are TGTGCCAGTAGTATCCGGACAGGCAGAGAGACCCAGTACTTC.